What follows are 18 T cell receptor beta chains derived from one specimen sequenced in a study of response to subunit inactivated influenza vaccine. Each CDR3 protein gets one entry after TCRdb re-called the RT-PCR reads with MiXCR. The repertoire consists of under 850,000 distinct CDR3 sequences, with less than 20% occurring once and the leading ten covering approximately 10%. The sequenced sample was PBMCs from blood, obtained about 5 days after vaccination. These receptors were obtained from a man aged 45-65 years who received an inactivated influenza vaccine.

Here the CDR3 reads CASSVGGQNLPDTQYF. The CDR3 coding sequence is TGTGCCAGCAGCGTAGGAGGACAGAATTTGCCAGATACGCAGTATTTT. The V call is TRBV9, the J call TRBJ2-3; a possible D gene is TRBD1 (6 bases). This CDR3 is built from 16 residues. Germline V gene data show CDR1 as SGDLS and CDR2 as YYNGEE. The ends were cut back, 0 bases at V and 4 bases at J, with 15 bases in the middle.

This clonotype was observed a few times. The V gene is TRBV10-3, the J gene TRBJ1-5, with D possibly being TRBD1 (5 bases). V was clipped by 10 bases and J by 6 bases, with 13 bases between them. Germline loops: CDR1 ENHRY, CDR2 SYGVKD. The CDR3 consists of 12 residues. The CDR3 DNA is TGTGCCACCCGGGCAGGGTCTCAGCCCCAGCATTTT. It specifies CATRAGSQPQHF.

The chain couples TRBV7-2 to TRBJ2-2; D might be TRBD1 (6 bases). The germline CDR1 and CDR2 sequences are SGHTA and FQGNSA. CDR3 size: 15 residues. Trimming removed 0 bases from V and 7 bases from J, with 12 bases in between. CDR3 residues: CASSLARGQHGELFF. The CDR3 DNA is TGTGCCAGCAGCTTAGCGCGAGGACAGCACGGGGAGCTGTTTTTT.

The chain employs TRBV20-1 and TRBJ1-2; D unresolved. Germline-derived CDR1 and CDR2 are DFQATT and SNEGSKA (reference sequence). Trimming removed 8 bases from V and 8 bases from J, with 15 bases in between. The CDR3 covers 11 residues. CDR3 region: CSHNNQQGYTF. In DNA, the CDR3 is TGCAGTCATAATAACCAGCAGGGCTACACCTTC.

This clonotype was detected only a few times. The gene calls are TRBV20-1 and TRBJ2-5; D is ambiguous. The CDR3 is made up of 13 amino acids. V lost 2 bases, J lost 4 bases, and 11 bases lay in between. Germline V gives CDR1 DFQATT, CDR2 SNEGSKA (reference sequence). CDR3 nucleotide sequence: TGCAGTGCTAGATCTCTGGGCCGAGAGACCCAGTACTTC. It translates to CSARSLGRETQYF.

The V call is TRBV10-3, the J call TRBJ1-1, with D maybe TRBD1 (6 bases). CDR1 is ENHRY and CDR2 is SYGVKD in the germline V gene. Deletions cut 4 bases from V and 1 base from J, with 13 bases between. CDR3 length: 15 amino acids. CDR3 coding DNA: TGTGCCATCAGTGGGGCAGGGGTGGGGAACACTGAAGCTTTCTTT. It specifies CAISGAGVGNTEAFF.

This clonotype was detected only a few times. The V call is TRBV27, the J call TRBJ2-7, with 13 bases fitting TRBD2. Germline loops: CDR1 MNHEY, CDR2 SMNVEV (reference sequence). The CDR3 sequence is 16 residues long. The ends lost 2 bases at V and 2 bases at J; junction bases unmatched: 3. Here the CDR3 DNA reads TGTGCCAGCAGTTTAGCAACTAGCGGGGGGGCCTACGAGCAGTACTTC. Its protein product is CASSLATSGGAYEQYF.

The V gene is TRBV10-3, the J gene TRBJ2-7; 8 nucleotides line up with TRBD1. The CDR3 has 18 residues. In germline, CDR1 is ENHRY, CDR2 SYGVKD. After removal of 0 bases from V and 5 bases from J, the junction contained 15 bases not matched to a gene. DNA for the CDR3: TGTGCCATCAGTGAGTCCCTCCTTGTCAGACAGGGGAGCGACGAGCAGTACTTC. Its translation is CAISESLLVRQGSDEQYF.

This chain links TRBV30 with TRBJ2-1, with 7 nucleotides matching TRBD1. This CDR3 spans 16 amino acids. V lost 2 bases, J lost 0 bases, and 7 bases stayed unmatched. CDR1 is GTSNPN and CDR2 is SVGIG in the germline V gene (reference sequence). In DNA, the CDR3 is TGTGCCTGGAGTTGGGGGACAGTTCACTCCTACAATGAGCAGTTCTTC. It is translated as CAWSWGTVHSYNEQFF.

This clonotype came up a few times. The rearrangement uses TRBV28 and TRBJ2-7, with unresolved D. Looked up from germline, CDR1 is MDHEN and CDR2 is SYDVKM. The CDR3 has 12 residues. Trimming shortened V by 4 bases and J by 7 bases, and 11 bases separated the two germline ends. The CDR3 here is CASSSHLLEQYF. CDR3 nucleotide sequence: TGTGCCAGCAGTTCCCACCTTCTAGAGCAGTACTTC.

This clonotype was picked up many times. CDR3 sequence reads: CSAITGLPDHTDTQYF. The CDR3 DNA follows: TGCAGTGCGATCACGGGACTCCCGGACCATACAGATACGCAGTATTTT. J is TRBJ2-3 and V is TRBV20-1; a weak D match, TRBD2 (6 bases). The V and J ends lost 6 bases and 3 bases respectively, with 22 bases between them. The CDR3 spans 16 residues. Germline values: CDR1 DFQATT, CDR2 SNEGSKA (reference sequence).

The chain carries TRBV7-2 and TRBJ1-1; possible D gene TRBD1, 5 bases. The germline CDR1 and CDR2 sequences are SGHTA and FQGNSA. Trimming left V 1 base short and J 4 bases short, with 16 bases between. This CDR3 has 16 residues. The CDR3 region has the DNA TGTGCCAGCAGCTTAGGGGGCAGGGCCCGATCCACTGAAGCTTTCTTT. Residues: CASSLGGRARSTEAFF.

This clonotype was counted a few times. The V call is TRBV4-1, the J call TRBJ2-5, with D possibly TRBD1 on 6 matching bases. There are 15 residues in the CDR3. Germline lookup yields CDR1 MGHRA and CDR2 YSYEKL. V lost 5 bases and J 2 bases, leaving 15 bases between the germline ends. The CDR3 DNA reads TGCGCCAGCAGCGAACAGGACAGTTGGCAAGAGACCCAGTACTTC. This codes for CASSEQDSWQETQYF.

The chain has TRBV9 and TRBJ2-7; 7 bases are shared with TRBD2. The germline gives CDR1 SGDLS, CDR2 YYNGEE. J was trimmed by 2 bases and V by 0 bases; bases with no gene match: 5. CDR3 length: 15 residues. In nucleotides, the CDR3 is TGTGCCAGCAGCGTAGGATGGCGGGAGACCTACGAGCAGTACTTC. The encoded protein is CASSVGWRETYEQYF.

The J gene is TRBJ2-7, the V gene TRBV12-3 or TRBV12-4, with D perhaps matching TRBD2 (5 bases). This CDR3 contains 16 residues. V lost 0 bases, J lost 7 bases, and 19 bases lay in between. In DNA, the CDR3 is TGTGCCAGCAGTTTAGCGCGAATCGGCCCGACGGGGGAGCAGTACTTC. Translation: CASSLARIGPTGEQYF.

This clonotype has just a few counts. The CDR3 loop is CASSFRGASDEQYF. The DNA of the CDR3 is TGTGCCAGCAGTTTTCGCGGGGCTTCGGACGAGCAGTACTTC. V is TRBV28 and J is TRBJ2-7; D may be TRBD2 (6 bases). This CDR3 spans 14 amino acids. Looked up from germline, CDR1 is MDHEN and CDR2 is SYDVKM. The V and J ends lost 3 bases and 5 bases respectively, with 14 bases between them. Complete variable domain (other parts from reference TRBV28 and TRBJ2-7): DVKVTQSSRYLVKRTGEKVFLECVQDMDHENMFWYRQDPGLGLRLIYFSYDVKMKEKGDIPEGYSVSREKKERFSLILESASTNQTSMYLCASSFRGASDEQYFGPGTRLTVT.

This clonotype has just a few counts. The genes are TRBV6-1 and TRBJ1-5; no clear D gene. The germline V and J ends were trimmed by 1 base and 4 bases, with 17 bases remaining between them. The germline V gene encodes CDR1 MNHNS and CDR2 SASEGT. This CDR3 region has 17 residues. The CDR3 sequence is CASSEVAGRSRNQPQHF. Written as DNA, the CDR3 is TGTGCCAGCAGTGAAGTTGCAGGTCGATCGCGAAATCAGCCCCAGCATTTT.

The chain combines TRBV18 with TRBJ1-1, with no clear D. The CDR3 sequence is 15 residues long. Trimming took off 5 bases at V and 2 bases at J, with 15 bases between the two ends. CDR1 and CDR2 from the germline V gene are KGHSH and LQKENI. The CDR3 spells CASSGRAELNTEAFF. The CDR3, as DNA: TGTGCCAGCTCAGGAAGAGCGGAGCTAAACACTGAAGCTTTCTTT. Supplemented by reference TRBV18 and TRBJ1-1, the full variable domain reads NAGVMQNPRHLVRRRGQEARLRCSPMKGHSHVYWYRQLPEEGLKFMVYLQKENIIDESGMPKERFSAEFPKEGPSILRIQQVVRGDSAAYFCASSGRAELNTEAFFGQGTRLTVV.